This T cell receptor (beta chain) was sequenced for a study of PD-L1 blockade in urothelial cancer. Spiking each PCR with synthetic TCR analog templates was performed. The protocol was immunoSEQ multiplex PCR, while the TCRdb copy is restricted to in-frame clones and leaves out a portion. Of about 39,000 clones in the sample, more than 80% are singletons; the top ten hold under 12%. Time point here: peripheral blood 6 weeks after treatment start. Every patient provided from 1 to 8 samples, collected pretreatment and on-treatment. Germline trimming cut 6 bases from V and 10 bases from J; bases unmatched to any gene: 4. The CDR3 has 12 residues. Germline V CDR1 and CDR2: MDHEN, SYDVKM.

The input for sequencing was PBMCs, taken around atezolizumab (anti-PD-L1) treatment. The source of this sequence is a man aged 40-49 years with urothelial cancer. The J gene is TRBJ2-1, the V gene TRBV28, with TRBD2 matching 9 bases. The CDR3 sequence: CASRSSGREQFF. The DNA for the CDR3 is TGTGCCAGCAGGTCAAGCGGGAGGGAGCAGTTCTTC.